This T cell receptor (beta chain) was observed in a study of blood T cell repertoires in COVID-19. Study details: The origin of the acute and convalescent COVID-19 samples was the United States, Italy and Spain.

CDR1 is SGHDT and CDR2 is YYEEEE in the germline V gene. The CDR3 consists of 14 residues. Deletions cut 0 bases from V and 5 bases from J, with 11 bases between. Measured with immunoSEQ multiplex PCR; TCRdb has only the in-frame clones, and not every one. The sample holds 310,000 or so clones, roughly 86% seen once. The sequence came from a man in his sixties or seventies with acute or convalescent COVID-19. Sequences were obtained from peripheral blood. The genes are TRBV5-6 and TRBJ1-2, with D hard to call. CDR3 amino acids: CASSLGLVSYGYTF. CDR3 nucleotides: TGTGCCAGCAGCTTGGGCCTAGTTTCTTATGGCTACACCTTC.